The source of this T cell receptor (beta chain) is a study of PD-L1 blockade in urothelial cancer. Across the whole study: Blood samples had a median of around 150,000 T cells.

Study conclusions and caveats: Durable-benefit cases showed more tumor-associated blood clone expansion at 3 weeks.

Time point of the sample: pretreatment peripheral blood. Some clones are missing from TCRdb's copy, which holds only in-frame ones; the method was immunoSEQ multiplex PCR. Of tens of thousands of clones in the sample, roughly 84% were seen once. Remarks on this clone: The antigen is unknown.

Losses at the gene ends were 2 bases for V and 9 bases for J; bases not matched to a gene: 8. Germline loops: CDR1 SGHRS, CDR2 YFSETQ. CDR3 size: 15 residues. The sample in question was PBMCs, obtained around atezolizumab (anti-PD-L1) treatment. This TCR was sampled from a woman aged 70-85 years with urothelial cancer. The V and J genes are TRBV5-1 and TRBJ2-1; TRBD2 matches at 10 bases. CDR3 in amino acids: CASSFLAGERVEQFF. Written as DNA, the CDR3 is TGCGCCAGCAGCTTTCTAGCGGGAGAAAGGGTTGAGCAGTTCTTC.